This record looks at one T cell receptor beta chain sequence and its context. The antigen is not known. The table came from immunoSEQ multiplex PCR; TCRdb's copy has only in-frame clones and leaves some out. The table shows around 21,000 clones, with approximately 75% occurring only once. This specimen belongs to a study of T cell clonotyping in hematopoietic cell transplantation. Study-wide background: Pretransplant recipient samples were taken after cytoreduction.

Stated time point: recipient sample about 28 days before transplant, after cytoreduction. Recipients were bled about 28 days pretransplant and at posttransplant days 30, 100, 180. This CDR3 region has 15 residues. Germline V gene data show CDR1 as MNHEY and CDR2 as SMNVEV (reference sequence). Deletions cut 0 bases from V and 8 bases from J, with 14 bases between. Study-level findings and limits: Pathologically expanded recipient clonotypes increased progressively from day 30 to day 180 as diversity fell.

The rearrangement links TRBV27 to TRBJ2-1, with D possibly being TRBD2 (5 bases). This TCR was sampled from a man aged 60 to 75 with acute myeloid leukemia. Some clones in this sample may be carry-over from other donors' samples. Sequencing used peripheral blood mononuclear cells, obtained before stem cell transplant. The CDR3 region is CASSLSLGLAYEQFF. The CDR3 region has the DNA TGTGCCAGCAGTTTATCTTTGGGCCTAGCCTATGAGCAGTTCTTC.